Below are 9 T cell receptor beta chains sequenced from a single sample in a study of persistence of HIV-infected CD4 T cells. The antigens for these receptors are not known. The immunoSEQ assay was version 4, run in survey mode. TCRdb's table, derived via immunoSEQ multiplex PCR, lists solely in-frame clones and lacks some. The sample holds more than 30,000 clones, roughly four fifths seen once. An overlapping HIV-1 Gag peptide pool stimulated these cells at 1 ug/peptide/mL. Sorted nonresponding memory CD4+ T cells were CD40L-negative, CD69-negative, CD45RO-high. The sequencing used CD4+ T cells sorted from PBMCs after approximately 19-hour stimulation, collected from a patient who received antiretroviral therapy. The receptors stem from an adult woman with HIV who was CMV-seropositive.

CDR3 nucleotide sequence: TGCGCCAGCAGCTTGGCCGGAACCTCCTACGAGCAGTACTTC. It translates to CASSLAGTSYEQYF. This chain connects TRBV5-1 to TRBJ2-7; D is ambiguous. With 0 bases removed from V and 0 bases from J, the gap between germline ends came to 7 bases. Germline V CDR1 and CDR2: SGHRS, YFSETQ. The CDR3 loop spans 14 amino acids.

The chain is built from TRBV19 and TRBJ2-6; 7 bases are a match to TRBD2. From germline, CDR1 is LNHDA and CDR2 SQIVND (reference sequence). Unmatched junction bases numbered 16, after V lost 5 bases and J lost 0 bases. This CDR3 has 20 amino acids. This chain's CDR3 is CASSFTFLRTRGSGANVLTF. DNA of the CDR3: TGTGCCAGTAGTTTCACCTTCCTTAGGACTAGGGGCTCTGGGGCCAACGTCCTGACTTTC.

A remark on this clone: Lacking the conserved final phenylalanine or tryptophan, this CDR3 likely reflects a read error. Because the CDR3's place on the DNA is in doubt, the DNA is left out and the CDR3 is given as listed by TCRdb. The CDR3: CASSDDPGLAGAPL. The rearrangement uses TRBV6-1 and TRBJ2-7; the table's D gene call, TRBD2, was not cross checked with the DNA. Germline values: CDR1 MNHNS, CDR2 SASEGT. The CDR3 is 14 amino acids in total, end residues counted.

V usage is TRBV2 and J usage is TRBJ2-2; the match to TRBD2 covers 11 bases. The length of the CDR3 is 15 residues. The germline gives CDR1 SNHLY, CDR2 FYNNEI. J was trimmed by 3 bases and V by 9 bases; bases with no gene match: 6. The CDR3 sequence: CASGNSGGDTGELFF. The CDR3 DNA is TGTGCCAGTGGGAATAGCGGGGGGGACACCGGGGAGCTGTTTTTT.

This chain connects TRBV18 to TRBJ2-7, with 12 bases matching TRBD1. CDR1 and CDR2 from the germline V gene are KGHSH and LQKENI. The CDR3 consists of 15 residues. After removal of 2 bases from V and 6 bases from J, the junction contained 5 bases not matched to a gene. CDR3 in DNA: TGTGCCAGCTCACCAACTGGGACAGGGGGCTCCGAGCAGTACTTC. Its translation: CASSPTGTGGSEQYF.

This chain uses TRBV6-1 with TRBJ2-2; D is unclear. Germline loops: CDR1 MNHNS, CDR2 SASEGT. Trimming took 3 bases from V and 3 from J, leaving 2 bases between them. This CDR3 spans 12 amino acids. The CDR3 DNA reads as TGTGCCAGCAGTGATTACACCGGGGAGCTGTTTTTT. Amino acids: CASSDYTGELFF.

V and J are TRBV19 and TRBJ2-5; tentatively, D is TRBD2 (6 bases). The CDR3 totals 14 residues. V was trimmed by 3 bases and J by 3 bases, leaving 11 bases between them. Germline V gene data show CDR1 as LNHDA and CDR2 as SQIVND (reference sequence). CDR3 protein: CASSISGTEETQYF. The CDR3, as DNA: TGTGCCAGTAGTATCTCGGGGACTGAAGAGACCCAGTACTTC.

This chain uses TRBV20-1 with TRBJ1-2; D is possibly TRBD1 (5 bases). The CDR3 sequence is 13 residues long. Germline CDR1 reads DFQATT; CDR2 reads SNEGSKA (reference sequence). V was shortened by 3 bases and J by 7 bases, with 15 bases between the two germline ends. The CDR3 loop reads CSASPRGLGGYTF. The CDR3 bases are TGCAGTGCTAGTCCCCGGGGCCTAGGTGGCTACACCTTC.

In this sample, this clone turned up once. V is TRBV5-1 and J is TRBJ1-1, with D hard to call. V dropped 5 bases and J dropped 6 bases, with 20 bases sitting between them. This CDR3 is built from 15 residues. CDR1 is SGHRS and CDR2 is YFSETQ in the germline V gene. CDR3 loop: CASSRNIDTTSEAFF. The CDR3 DNA reads TGCGCCAGCAGTCGGAATATCGATACTACCTCTGAAGCTTTCTTT.